The sequence of this T cell receptor beta chain was determined in a study of persistence of HIV-infected CD4 T cells (dated by TCRdb to about 2020). At the level of the whole study: Suppressive ART had been received by participants for a median of about eight years. CMV- and HIV-1 Gag-responding CD4+ T cells were isolated from ART-treated individuals so that antigen-driven clonal expansion of HIV-1-infected cells could be examined. Anti-CD3/anti-CD28 stimulation activated a higher proportion of cells, with a lower memory fraction, than antigen stimulation. Peripheral blood samples of up to roughly 180 mL were collected at multiple time points, except for a couple of participants, who underwent leukapheresis at a single time point. In the cross-participant TCR cluster analysis, roughly 8 participants were included for CMV and 7 participants were included for Gag. The clonality of all cells in each sorted population was measured by TCRbeta sequencing, and the clonality of infected cells was measured by proviral sequencing. Points the paper makes about the study in general: Antigen-responding cells were enriched for expanded CDR3beta sequences that were degenerate, which suggests that CD4+ responses to CMV and Gag underwent convergent selection. Within the same sorted populations, TCR oligoclonality correlated with proviral oligoclonality. Only a small number of individuals took part in the study, and only a limited range of antigens was tested. Bulk TCR analyses could not be limited to the rare CMV-responding cells that actually contained HIV-1 proviruses. TCRbeta richness in CMV- and Gag-responding cells was significantly lower than in anti-CD3/anti-CD28-responding cells; CMV-responding cells had higher oligoclonality than CD3/CD28-stimulated and Gag-responding cells.

Concerning this clone: This receptor's antigen is unknown. No much larger clone is present one base from it, and per-base qualities are unavailable.

The treatment or condition label of this sample denotes: suppressive antiretroviral therapy. As a nonspecific positive control representing the CD4+ T cell repertoire, cells were stimulated with anti-CD3/anti-CD28 magnetic beads. Responding CD4+ T cells were sorted on the basis of upregulation of both CD40 ligand and CD69. HIV-1-infected adults in whom suppressive ART had been started during chronic infection were enrolled as participants. Participants had undetectable plasma HIV-1 RNA below 50 copies/mL for at least 4 years. To be included, a participant needed positive CMV serology and a CD4+ T cell count above 400 cells/uL. Before stimulation, PBMCs were isolated using density centrifugation and depleted of CD8+ T cells. Stimulation of CD8-depleted PBMCs was carried out for about 19 hours with anti-CD28/CD49d costimulation, CD40-blocking antibody and enfuvirtide, to prevent new infections. Cells were sorted on a Beckman Coulter MoFlo Legacy or XDP sorter, with propidium iodide excluding dead cells. For samples with more than one million cells, genomic DNA was extracted with the QIAamp DNA Mini Kit, and for all other samples the Quick-DNA Microprep Kit was used.

V lost 5 bases and J lost 1 base; the stretch between them is 9 bases long. Including the terminal cysteine and phenylalanine, the CDR3 comprises 14 residues. The read is trimmed to its CDR3 DNA, 42 bases read in frame from base 1. In the germline V gene, CDR1 corresponds to MNHEY and CDR2 to SVGAGI. The immunoSEQ hsTCRB assay version 4 in survey mode was used to sequence TCRbeta repertoires from genomic DNA. Genomic DNA was diluted to about 10 ng/uL, using up to 1 ug per sample for TCRbeta sequencing. In the original analysis: TCRbeta data analysis was done in ImmunoSeq Analyzer 3.0, and diversity was calculated on productive nucleotide rearrangements. The improved Chao index was used to estimate lower-bound TCR diversity, and the Gini coefficient was used to estimate clonality using the Immunarch R package. Nucleotide rearrangements that differed but encoded the same CDR3beta amino acid sequence were counted as separate clonotypes. TCRbeta sequences significantly enriched in antigen-responding cells relative to anti-CD3/anti-CD28-activated cells were identified by differential abundance analysis. TCRs were clustered by predicted peptide-MHC specificity with GLIPH2, both within individual participants and across merged participant data sets. TCRdb mirrors the immuneACCESS table, restricted to in-frame sequences. Some clones are absent from its copies; in checked studies, under half trace to an unresolved V gene, and the reason for the others is unknown. The D gene and trimming were derived from the DNA, and the V and J assignments and clone size from that table. Recorded for this sample are about 45,000 clones; around 90% of them occurred a single time. The ten largest clones capture about 3.5% of the sample.

The clonotype was recovered from an adult woman with HIV who was CMV-seropositive. Sequencing used CD4+ T cells sorted from PBMCs after roughly 20-hour stimulation, obtained from a patient who received antiretroviral therapy. Explained via the paper, the cell subset or site label denotes: CD40L+CD69+ CD4 T cells responding to anti-CD3/anti-CD28 beads, representing the overall repertoire. The chain is assembled from TRBV6-5 and TRBJ1-5; TRBD1 is possibly the D segment (5 matching bases). The CDR3 region reads CASSLGVSNQPQHF. The sequenced DNA is TGTGCCAGCAGTCTAGGGGTAAGCAATCAGCCCCAGCATTTT.